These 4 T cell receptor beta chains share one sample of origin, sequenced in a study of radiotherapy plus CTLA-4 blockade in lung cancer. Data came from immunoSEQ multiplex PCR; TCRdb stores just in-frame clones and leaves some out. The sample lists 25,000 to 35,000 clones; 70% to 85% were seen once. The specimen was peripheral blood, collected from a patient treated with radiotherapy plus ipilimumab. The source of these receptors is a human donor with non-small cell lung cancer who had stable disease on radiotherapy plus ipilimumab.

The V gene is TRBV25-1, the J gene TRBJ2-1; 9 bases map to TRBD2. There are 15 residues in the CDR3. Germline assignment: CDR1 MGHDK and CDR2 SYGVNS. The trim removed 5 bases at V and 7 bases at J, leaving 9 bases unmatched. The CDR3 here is CASSFLSGGYNEQFF. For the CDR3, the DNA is TGTGCCAGCAGTTTCCTAAGCGGGGGGTATAATGAGCAGTTCTTC.

The CDR3 DNA reads as TGTGCCAGCAGCCTAGGGGGACAGGGGGAGAATGAGCAGTTCTTC. Translation: CASSLGGQGENEQFF. The chain links TRBV6-1 to TRBJ2-1; TRBD1 agrees at 11 bases. From germline, CDR1 is MNHNS and CDR2 SASEGT. The CDR3 extends over 15 amino acids. J lost 7 bases, V lost 6 bases, and 8 bases had no gene match.

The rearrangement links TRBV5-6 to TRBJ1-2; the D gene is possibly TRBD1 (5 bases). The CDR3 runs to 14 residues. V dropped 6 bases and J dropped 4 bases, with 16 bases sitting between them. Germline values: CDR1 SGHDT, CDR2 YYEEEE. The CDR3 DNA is TGTGCCAGCACCCGGGCGGGGGACCGCTATGGCTACACCTTC. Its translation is CASTRAGDRYGYTF. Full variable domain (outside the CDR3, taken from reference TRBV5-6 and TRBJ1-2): DAGVTQSPTHLIKTRGQQVTLRCSPKSGHDTVSWYQQALGQGPQFIFQYYEEEERQRGNFPDRFSGHQFPNYSSELNVNALLLGDSALYLCASTRAGDRYGYTFGSGTRLTVV.

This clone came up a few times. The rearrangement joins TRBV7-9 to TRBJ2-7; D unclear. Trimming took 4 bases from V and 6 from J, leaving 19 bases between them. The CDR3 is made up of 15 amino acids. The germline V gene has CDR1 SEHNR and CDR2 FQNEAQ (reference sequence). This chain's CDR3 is CASSSAGPFSSEQYF. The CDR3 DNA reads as TGTGCCAGCAGCTCAGCCGGGCCGTTTTCTAGCGAGCAGTACTTC.